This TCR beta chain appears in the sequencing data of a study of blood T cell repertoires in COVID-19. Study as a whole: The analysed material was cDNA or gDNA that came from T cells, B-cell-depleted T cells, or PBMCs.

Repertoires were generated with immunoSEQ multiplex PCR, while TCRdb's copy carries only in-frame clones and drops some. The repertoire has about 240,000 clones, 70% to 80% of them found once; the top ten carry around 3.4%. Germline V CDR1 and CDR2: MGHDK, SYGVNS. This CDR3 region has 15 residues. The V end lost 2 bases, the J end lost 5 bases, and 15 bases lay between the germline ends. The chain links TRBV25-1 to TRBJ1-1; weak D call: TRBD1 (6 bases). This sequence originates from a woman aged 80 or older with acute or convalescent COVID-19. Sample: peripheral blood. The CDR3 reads CASSEPGGAQTEAFF. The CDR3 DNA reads TGTGCCAGCAGTGAACCTGGGGGGGCTCAGACTGAAGCTTTCTTT.